Below are 21 T cell receptor beta chains sequenced from a single sample in a study of blood T cell repertoires in COVID-19 (dated by TCRdb to the early 2020s). Receptors were amplified or captured by the immunoSEQ multiplex PCR assay. The source is immuneACCESS, and TCRdb retained only in-frame sequences with V and J called. Part of the clones is not carried over; for the studies checked, unresolved V genes explain less than half of this, and the remainder is unexplained. This sample has about 200,000 clones in its table, and over 75% of those were observed once. The biggest ten clones account for 18% of the sample. Specimen: peripheral blood. The source is a man in his fifties or sixties with COVID-19, enrolled during active disease.

This clone was observed once. The chain has TRBV5-4 and TRBJ1-6; 10 nucleotides agree with TRBD1. The trim removed 0 bases at V and 13 bases at J, leaving 4 bases unmatched. CDR3 size: 14 residues. Germline loops: CDR1 SGHNT, CDR2 YYREEE (reference sequence). The CDR3 bases are TGTGCCAGCAGCTTGGAGGGACAGGGGAGGCCCCTCCACTTT. Its protein product is CASSLEGQGRPLHF.

J is TRBJ2-2 and V is TRBV7-8; the D gene is possibly TRBD1 (5 bases). CDR1 and CDR2 (germline): SGHVS, FQNEAQ. The CDR3 covers 14 residues. V was shortened by 7 bases and J by 5 bases, with 14 bases between the two germline ends. The CDR3 nucleotides are TGTGCCAGCACCTACGACAGAACTACCGGGGAGCTGTTTTTT. Translated, it gives CASTYDRTTGELFF.

In this sample, this clone turned up once. The chain employs TRBV6-6 and TRBJ2-7; no definite D call. The CDR3 has 13 residues. Per the germline V gene, CDR1 is MNHNY and CDR2 is SVGAGI (reference sequence). V lost 8 bases to trimming and J lost 3 bases, with 14 bases between them. Here the CDR3 DNA reads TGTGCCAGCGGCTCCGCCCGGGTCTACGAGCAGTACTTC. The encoded protein is CASGSARVYEQYF.

The genes are TRBV3-1 (or the pseudogene TRBV3-2) and TRBJ2-3; possible D gene TRBD2, 6 bases. V was cut by 2 bases and J by 4 bases, with 13 bases left in between. This CDR3 comprises 15 residues. Germline V gives CDR1 LGHDT, CDR2 YNNKEL (reference sequence). CDR3 sequence: CASSQFSGESDTQYF. CDR3 in DNA: TGTGCCAGCAGCCAATTTTCGGGAGAGTCAGATACGCAGTATTTT.

The chain combines TRBV7-8 with TRBJ2-2; unclear D gene. This CDR3 has 10 amino acids. V lost 10 bases to trimming and J lost 3 bases, with 3 bases between them. Germline assignment: CDR1 SGHVS and CDR2 FQNEAQ. CDR3 residues: CATDTGELFF. CDR3 nucleotides: TGTGCCACCGACACCGGGGAGCTGTTTTTT.

The chain has TRBV19 and TRBJ1-2; no clear D. Trimming removed 0 bases from V and 4 bases from J, with 9 bases in between. This CDR3 region has 14 residues. Germline CDR1 reads LNHDA; CDR2 reads SQIVND (reference sequence). CDR3 coding DNA: TGTGCCAGTAGTATAGAAGCGACTTCCTATGGCTACACCTTC. Encoded protein: CASSIEATSYGYTF. The variable domain in full, with the rest retrieved from reference TRBV19 and TRBJ1-2, is DGGITQSPKYLFRKEGQNVTLSCEQNLNHDAMYWYRQDPGQGLRLIYYSQIVNDFQKGDIAEGYSVSREKKESFPLTVTSAQKNPTAFYLCASSIEATSYGYTFGSGTRLTVV.

This chain uses TRBV11-2 with TRBJ2-5; perhaps TRBD2 as D (5 bases). The CDR3 has 15 residues. The germline V gene has CDR1 SGHAT and CDR2 FQNNGV. V lost 0 bases and J 4 bases, leaving 12 bases between the germline ends. CDR3 residues: CASSLDGETPETQYF. In nucleotides, the CDR3 is TGTGCCAGCAGCTTAGACGGGGAAACCCCAGAGACCCAGTACTTC.

This clone was seen a single time. This sequence joins TRBV12-5 and TRBJ2-7; perhaps TRBD2 as D (6 bases). In germline, CDR1 is LGHNT, CDR2 FRNRAP. V lost 5 bases and J lost 3, with 8 bases in between. The CDR3 has 12 amino acids. The CDR3 DNA follows: TGTGCTAGTGGTACCGGGGGCTACGAGCAGTACTTC. This encodes CASGTGGYEQYF.

The CDR3 is CASSQGLLSYNEQFF. The CDR3 region has the DNA TGTGCCAGCAGCCAAGGACTACTATCCTACAATGAGCAGTTCTTC. This chain links TRBV3-1 (or the pseudogene TRBV3-2) with TRBJ2-1; D is possibly TRBD2 (5 bases). The V end lost 1 base, the J end lost 1 base, and 8 bases lay between the germline ends. CDR1 is LGHDT and CDR2 is YNNKEL in the germline V gene (reference sequence). The CDR3 is 15 amino acids.

This clone has just one count. The chain is built from TRBV5-1 and TRBJ2-7; 7 bases map to TRBD1. With 4 bases clipped from V and 0 bases from J, the junction kept 4 bases outside the gene matches. The CDR3 extends over 14 amino acids. Germline lookup yields CDR1 SGHRS and CDR2 YFSETQ. The CDR3 DNA sequence: TGCGCCAGCAGCCCCTGGACAGGCTCCTACGAGCAGTACTTC. Translating it yields CASSPWTGSYEQYF.

J is TRBJ2-2 and V is TRBV2; D may be TRBD2 (7 bases). V shed 6 bases and J shed 6 bases, with 17 bases lying between them. From germline, CDR1 is SNHLY and CDR2 FYNNEI. The CDR3 consists of 15 residues. CDR3 region: CASRGLRGRAGELFF. The CDR3, as DNA: TGTGCCAGCAGGGGCCTGCGGGGGCGAGCCGGGGAGCTGTTTTTT.

A remark on this clone: The same CDR3 is also encoded by other DNA sequences in this sample. V is TRBV12-3 or TRBV12-4 and J is TRBJ1-1; no firm D call. V was clipped by 3 bases and J by 1 base, with 6 bases between them. The CDR3 sequence is 13 residues long. For the CDR3, the DNA is TGTGCCAGCAGTTTCGGTGAGAACACTGAAGCTTTCTTT. It yields the protein CASSFGENTEAFF.

This clone appeared a single time. The rearrangement links TRBV24-1 to TRBJ2-5, with D perhaps TRBD1 (6 bases). This CDR3 is 14 amino acids long. CDR1 and CDR2 (germline): KGHDR, SFDVKD. V lost 3 bases and J lost 4, with 11 bases in between. Here the CDR3 DNA reads TGTGCCACCAGTGATGCGACAGGCGGAGAGACCCAGTACTTC. Its translation is CATSDATGGETQYF.

V and J are TRBV19 and TRBJ2-7; no clear D gene. The CDR3 runs to 14 residues. Germline-derived CDR1 and CDR2 are LNHDA and SQIVND (reference sequence). V was shortened by 3 bases and J by 0 bases, with 9 bases between the two germline ends. The CDR3 region is CASSMRFSSYEQYF. CDR3 coding DNA: TGTGCCAGTAGTATGCGGTTCAGCTCCTACGAGCAGTACTTC. Full variable domain (outside the CDR3, taken from reference TRBV19 and TRBJ2-7): DGGITQSPKYLFRKEGQNVTLSCEQNLNHDAMYWYRQDPGQGLRLIYYSQIVNDFQKGDIAEGYSVSREKKESFPLTVTSAQKNPTAFYLCASSMRFSSYEQYFGPGTRLTVT.

The J gene is TRBJ1-6, the V gene TRBV29-1; D possibly corresponds to TRBD1 (5 bases). Germline values: CDR1 SQVTM, CDR2 ANQGSEA. The CDR3 extends over 12 amino acids. Trimming took off 6 bases at V and 10 bases at J, with 13 bases between the two ends. CDR3 sequence reads: CSVRWGDSPLHF. The CDR3 DNA reads TGCAGCGTGCGGTGGGGGGACTCACCCCTCCACTTT.

This clone was seen more than once but under ten times. The J gene is TRBJ2-1, the V gene TRBV4-3, with 13 bases identical to TRBD2. The CDR3 is 18 amino acids. J gave up 3 bases and V 0 bases, and 5 bases lay outside the gene matches. The germline V gene has CDR1 LGHNA and CDR2 YSLEER. CDR3 DNA sequence: TGCGCCAGCAGCCAAGATGAAACTAGCGGGGGGGTCTACAATGAGCAGTTCTTC. This encodes CASSQDETSGGVYNEQFF.

The rearrangement joins TRBV2 to TRBJ1-2, with a possible D match to TRBD1 (6 bases). Germline V lookup: CDR1 SNHLY, CDR2 FYNNEI. The V gene lost 0 bases and the J gene lost 8 bases, with 19 bases spanning the gap. The CDR3 loop spans 16 amino acids. This CDR3 is CASSEAVDSYSGGYTF. In nucleotides, the CDR3 is TGTGCCAGCAGTGAAGCCGTGGACAGCTATTCAGGAGGCTACACCTTC.

CDR3 nucleotides: TGTGCCAGCTCACCAGGACAGGGGGCGGGTTCACCCCTCCACTTT. This translates into CASSPGQGAGSPLHF. The V gene is TRBV18, the J gene TRBJ1-6, with TRBD1 matching over 11 bases. V trimming: 2 bases; J trimming: 9 bases; junction bases outside the gene matches: 3. Germline V gives CDR1 KGHSH, CDR2 LQKENI. The CDR3 contains 15 residues.

The J gene is TRBJ1-4, the V gene TRBV19; D is ambiguous. Trimming took 6 bases from V and 3 from J, leaving 14 bases between them. The germline V gene encodes CDR1 LNHDA and CDR2 SQIVND (reference sequence). The CDR3 is made up of 15 amino acids. CDR3 region: CASSSGVGPNEKLFF. In DNA, the CDR3 is TGTGCCAGTAGCAGCGGGGTCGGCCCTAATGAAAAACTGTTTTTT.

The V gene is TRBV19, the J gene TRBJ2-1, with TRBD2 matching over 10 bases. The V gene's germline CDR1 is LNHDA and CDR2 SQIVND (reference sequence). This CDR3 spans 15 amino acids. V trimming: 4 bases; J trimming: 6 bases; junction bases outside the gene matches: 6. The CDR3: CASSRGGTSVNEQFF. CDR3 nucleotide sequence: TGTGCCAGTAGTAGGGGGGGGACTAGCGTCAATGAGCAGTTCTTC.

The chain links TRBV19 to TRBJ2-3; 9 bases fit TRBD2. Germline V gives CDR1 LNHDA, CDR2 SQIVND (reference sequence). V shed 6 bases and J 0 bases; nucleotides not matched to a gene: 7. The CDR3 extends over 16 amino acids. In DNA form, the CDR3 reads TGTGCCAGTAGGCCAGTAGCGGGGGTGAGCACAGATACGCAGTATTTT. Translation gives CASRPVAGVSTDTQYF.